This T cell receptor (beta chain) appears in the sequencing data of a study of vaccination effects on CD4 cells after COVID-19. Germline-derived CDR1 and CDR2 are SGDLS and YYNGEE. The CDR3 totals 14 residues. Trimming left V 0 bases short and J 6 bases short, with 7 bases between. ViraFEST assay sequencing came after antigen-specific CD4+ T cells were expanded with viral peptide pools. CD4+ T cell isolation took place after more than eight days of culture. Two doses of either BNT162b2 or mRNA-1273 were given to each participant. Comments on this clone: Its antigen is currently unknown.

Profiling relied on immunoSEQ multiplex PCR, and the TCRdb table lists in-frame clones only, not all of them. The sample holds some 25,000 clones; roughly 80% are singletons and the top ten take around 23%. The sequence derives from a human donor who received a COVID-19 vaccine. This sample comprised CD4+ T cells from PBMCs cultured with HCoV-NL63 spike peptides, obtained after COVID-19 vaccination. The chain couples TRBV9 to TRBJ1-6; tentatively, D is TRBD1 (5 bases). In DNA, the CDR3 is TGTGCCAGCAGCGTAGGGGGGGGTAATTCACCCCTCCACTTT. As protein: CASSVGGGNSPLHF.